This TCR beta chain originates from a study of T cell responses to AZD1222 COVID-19 vaccine. Overall study: Second-dose intervals near 4 or 12 weeks were combined.

Assay: immunoSEQ multiplex PCR; the TCRdb copy retains only in-frame clones and omits some. Here the sample spans over 100,000 clones, more than 85% being singletons. As to this clone: As yet, its antigen is unknown.

CDR3 length equals 11 residues. The germline V gene encodes CDR1 LNHDA and CDR2 SQIVND (reference sequence). The germline V and J ends were trimmed by 5 bases and 11 bases, with 12 bases remaining between them. Study-level findings and limits: Per reports, nearly half of all spike-specific TCRs target regions that are unmutated in variants. Donors skewed white British and female; clonal diversity was possibly underestimated. Two AZD1222 administrations were followed by greater Spike-specific TCR breadth and depth.

The specimen comprised peripheral blood, sampled on day 0 of AZD1222 vaccination. This clonotype originated in an adult in good health. The chain links TRBV19 to TRBJ1-1; maybe TRBD1 (5 bases). As DNA, the CDR3 is TGTGCCAGTAGTTGGGGACCCGTGGCTTTCTTT. Translating gives CASSWGPVAFF.